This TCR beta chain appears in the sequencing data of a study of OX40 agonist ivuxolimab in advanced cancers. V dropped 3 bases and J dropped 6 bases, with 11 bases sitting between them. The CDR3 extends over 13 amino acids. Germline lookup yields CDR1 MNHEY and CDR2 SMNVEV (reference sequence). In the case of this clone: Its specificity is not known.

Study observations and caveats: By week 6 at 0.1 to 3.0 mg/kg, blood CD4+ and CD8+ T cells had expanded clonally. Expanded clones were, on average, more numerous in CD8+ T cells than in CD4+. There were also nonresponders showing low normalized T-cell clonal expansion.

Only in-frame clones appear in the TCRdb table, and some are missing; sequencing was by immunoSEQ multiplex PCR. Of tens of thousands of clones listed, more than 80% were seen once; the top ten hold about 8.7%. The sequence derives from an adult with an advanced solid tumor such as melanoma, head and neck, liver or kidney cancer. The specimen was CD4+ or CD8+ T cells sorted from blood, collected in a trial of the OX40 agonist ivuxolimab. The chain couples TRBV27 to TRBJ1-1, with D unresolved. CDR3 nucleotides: TGTGCCAGCAGTTTTGAAGGGTCCCCTGAAGCTTTCTTT. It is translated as CASSFEGSPEAFF.